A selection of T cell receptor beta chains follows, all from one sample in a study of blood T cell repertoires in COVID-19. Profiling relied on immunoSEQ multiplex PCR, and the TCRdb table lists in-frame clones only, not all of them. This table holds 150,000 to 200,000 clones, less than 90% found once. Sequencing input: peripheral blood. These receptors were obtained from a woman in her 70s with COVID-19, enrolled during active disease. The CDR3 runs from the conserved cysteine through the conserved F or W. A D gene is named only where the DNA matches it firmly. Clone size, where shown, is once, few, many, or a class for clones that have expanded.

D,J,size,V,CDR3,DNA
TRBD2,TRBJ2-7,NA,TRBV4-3,CASSQDYSGSPYEQYF,TGCGCCAGCAGCCAAGATTACAGCGGGAGTCCCTACGAGCAGTACTTC
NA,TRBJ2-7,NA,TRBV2,CASSYTPVESTWSSYEQYF,TGTGCCAGCAGTTACACCCCTGTGGAAAGCACCTGGAGCTCCTACGAGCAGTACTTC
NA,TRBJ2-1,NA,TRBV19,CASSIGVSYNEQFF,TGTGCCAGTAGTATCGGAGTCTCCTACAATGAGCAGTTCTTC
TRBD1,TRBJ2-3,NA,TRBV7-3,CASSGTGGADTQYF,TGTGCCAGCAGCGGGACAGGGGGCGCAGATACGCAGTATTTT
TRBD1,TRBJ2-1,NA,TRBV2,CASNLRQGTYNEQFF,TGTGCCAGCAACCTCCGACAGGGAACCTACAATGAGCAGTTCTTC
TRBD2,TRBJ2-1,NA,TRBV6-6,CASSPTSGRAHNEQFF,TGTGCCAGCAGCCCCACTAGCGGGAGGGCACACAATGAGCAGTTCTTC
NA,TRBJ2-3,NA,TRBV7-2,CASSLDSLTDTQYF,TGTGCCAGCAGCTTAGATTCGTTAACAGATACGCAGTATTTT
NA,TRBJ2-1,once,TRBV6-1,CASSDIPGSGRNEQFF,TGTGCCAGCAGTGATATTCCGGGATCCGGGCGGAATGAGCAGTTCTTC
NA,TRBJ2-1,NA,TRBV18,CASSPMRGGNEQFF,TGTGCCAGCTCACCAATGAGGGGGGGCAATGAGCAGTTCTTC
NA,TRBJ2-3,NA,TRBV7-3,CASSLGARGDLTQYF,TGTGCCAGCAGCTTAGGAGCCAGGGGGGACCTTACGCAGTATTTT
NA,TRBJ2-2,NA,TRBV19,CASSIEELAGGELFF,TGTGCCAGTAGTATCGAAGAACTAGCCGGCGGGGAGCTGTTTTTT
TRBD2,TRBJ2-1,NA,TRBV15,CATSFPGLAAMSTPKNEQFF,TGTGCCACCAGTTTTCCGGGACTAGCGGCTATGAGTACCCCAAAAAATGAGCAGTTCTTC
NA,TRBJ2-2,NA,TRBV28,CASSPTGYTGELFF,TGTGCCAGCAGTCCAACAGGGTACACCGGGGAGCTGTTTTTT
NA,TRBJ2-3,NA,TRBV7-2,CASSLGAAVLYTQYF,TGTGCCAGCAGCTTAGGCGCGGCAGTCTTGTATACGCAGTATTTT
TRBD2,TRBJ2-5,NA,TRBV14,CASSQDGQREGRETQYF,TGTGCCAGCAGCCAAGATGGGCAGCGGGAGGGCCGGGAGACCCAGTACTTC
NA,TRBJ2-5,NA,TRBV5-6,CASSLGLLETQYF,TGTGCCAGCAGCTTGGGACTCCTAGAGACCCAGTACTTC
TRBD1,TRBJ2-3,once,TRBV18,CASSPRDRDLFADTQYF,TGTGCCAGCTCACCACGGGACAGGGACCTATTCGCAGATACGCAGTATTTT
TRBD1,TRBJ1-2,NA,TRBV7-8,CASSLTDRGYGYTF,TGTGCCAGCAGCTTAACGGACAGGGGGTATGGCTACACCTTC
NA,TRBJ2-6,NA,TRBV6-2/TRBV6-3,CASSYAGIGSSGANVLTF,TGTGCCAGCAGTTACGCAGGGATTGGAAGTTCTGGGGCCAACGTCCTGACTTTC
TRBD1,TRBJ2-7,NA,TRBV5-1,CASSLGGTGTYEQYF,TGCGCCAGCAGCTTAGGGGGGACAGGGACCTACGAGCAGTACTTC
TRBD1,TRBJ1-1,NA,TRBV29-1,CSFSGTGIAEAFF,TGCAGCTTTTCCGGGACAGGGATAGCTGAAGCTTTCTTT
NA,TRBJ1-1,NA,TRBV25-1,CASCGQTNTEAFF,TGTGCCAGTTGCGGACAGACGAACACTGAAGCTTTCTTT
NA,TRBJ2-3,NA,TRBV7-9,CASSLVQIIPDTQYF,TGTGCCAGCAGCTTAGTCCAGATTATCCCAGATACGCAGTATTTT
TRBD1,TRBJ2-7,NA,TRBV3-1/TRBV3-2,CASSFRDRVYEQYF,TGTGCCAGCAGCTTCCGGGACAGGGTTTACGAGCAGTACTTC
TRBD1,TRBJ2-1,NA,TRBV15,CATKFGQASYNEQFF,TGTGCCACCAAATTTGGACAGGCGTCCTACAATGAGCAGTTCTTC
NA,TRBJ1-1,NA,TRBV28,CASSLRGREAFF,TGTGCCAGCAGTTTGAGAGGCCGTGAAGCTTTCTTT
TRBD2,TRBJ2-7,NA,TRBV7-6,CASSWGGTSLYEQYF,TGTGCCAGCAGCTGGGGAGGGACCTCCCTATACGAGCAGTACTTC
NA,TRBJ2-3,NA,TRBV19,CASSIAGSTDTQYF,TGTGCCAGTAGTATAGCGGGTTCCACAGATACGCAGTATTTT
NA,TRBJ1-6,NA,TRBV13,CASSLGPKAQGYSPLHF,TGTGCCAGCAGCTTAGGCCCAAAAGCGCAGGGGTATTCACCCCTCCACTTT
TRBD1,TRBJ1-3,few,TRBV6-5,CASRSGGLNTIYF,TGTGCCAGCAGATCAGGGGGCCTAAACACCATATATTTT
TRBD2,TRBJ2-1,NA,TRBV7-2,CASSLGGLAGGRDREQFF,TGTGCCAGCAGCTTAGGTGGACTAGCGGGAGGTAGGGATCGTGAGCAGTTCTTC
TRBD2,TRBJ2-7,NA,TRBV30,CAWSPGLAGVGEQYF,TGTGCCTGGAGCCCGGGACTAGCGGGAGTGGGGGAGCAGTACTTC
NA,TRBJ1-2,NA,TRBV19,CASRQGGNYGYTF,TGTGCCAGTAGACAAGGAGGCAACTATGGCTACACCTTC
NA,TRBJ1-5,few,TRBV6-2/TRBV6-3,CASSYRREPQHF,TGTGCCAGCAGTTACAGGCGGGAGCCCCAGCATTTT
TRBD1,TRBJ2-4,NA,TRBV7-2,CASSLVRGTGNIQYF,TGTGCCAGCAGCTTAGTCAGAGGGACAGGGAACATTCAGTACTTC
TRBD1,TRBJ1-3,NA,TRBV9,CASSATVGTGYGNTIYF,TGTGCCAGCAGCGCAACAGTAGGGACAGGGTACGGAAACACCATATATTTT
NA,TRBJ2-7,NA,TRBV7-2,CASSLAKEQYF,TGTGCCAGCAGCCTCGCGAAAGAGCAGTACTTC
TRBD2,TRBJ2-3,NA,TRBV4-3,CASSQATSGSTDTQYF,TGCGCCAGCAGCCAAGCTACTAGCGGGAGTACAGATACGCAGTATTTT
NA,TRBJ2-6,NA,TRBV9,CASSVTLWRSGANVLTF,TGTGCCAGCAGCGTAACGCTGTGGAGATCTGGGGCCAACGTCCTGACTTTC
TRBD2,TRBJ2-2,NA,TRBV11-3,CASSFGTSGRTGELFF,TGTGCCAGCAGCTTTGGGACTAGCGGGCGCACCGGGGAGCTGTTTTTT
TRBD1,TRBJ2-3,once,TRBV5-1,CASSLDGTGLGTDTQYF,TGCGCCAGCAGCTTGGACGGGACAGGCTTAGGCACAGATACGCAGTATTTT
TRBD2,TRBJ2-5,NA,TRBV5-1,CASTRTSGGETQYF,TGCGCCAGCACCCGGACTAGCGGGGGGGAGACCCAGTACTTC
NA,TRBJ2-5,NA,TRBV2,CASRAGPGETQYF,TGTGCCAGCAGAGCCGGACCAGGGGAGACCCAGTACTTC
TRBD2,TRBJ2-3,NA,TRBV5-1,CASSSGLETDTQYF,TGCGCCAGCAGCTCCGGACTAGAAACAGATACGCAGTATTTT
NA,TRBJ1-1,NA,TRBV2,CASSEQQAATEAFF,TGTGCCAGCAGTGAACAACAGGCTGCCACTGAAGCTTTCTTT
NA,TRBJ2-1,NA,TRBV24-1,CATSDQTRGRVGNEQFF,TGTGCCACCAGTGATCAAACCAGGGGCCGGGTAGGCAATGAGCAGTTCTTC
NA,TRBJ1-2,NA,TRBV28,CASSLNAGSNYGYTF,TGTGCCAGCAGTTTAAACGCGGGCTCCAACTATGGCTACACCTTC
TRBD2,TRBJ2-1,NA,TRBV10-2,CASSVAGGPYNEQFF,TGCGCCAGCAGCGTAGCGGGAGGCCCATACAATGAGCAGTTCTTC
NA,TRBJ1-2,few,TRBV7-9,CASSSDIGVGYTF,TGTGCCAGCAGCTCTGATATAGGGGTAGGCTACACCTTC
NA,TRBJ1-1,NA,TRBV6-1,CASSERTRGGVFF,TGTGCCAGCAGTGAAAGGACCAGGGGCGGAGTATTCTTT
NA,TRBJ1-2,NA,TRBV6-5,CASRSPGHWTGYTF,TGTGCCAGCAGGTCGCCGGGACATTGGACTGGCTACACCTTC
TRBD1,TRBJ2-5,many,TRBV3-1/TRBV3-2,CASNRGQGAQTQYF,TGTGCCAGCAACCGAGGACAGGGGGCACAGACCCAGTACTTC
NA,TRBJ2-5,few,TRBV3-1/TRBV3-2,CASSQGFRGVQETQYF,TGTGCCAGCAGCCAAGGATTCAGGGGGGTCCAAGAGACCCAGTACTTC
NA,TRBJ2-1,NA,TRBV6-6,CASSYRGGVGEQFF,TGTGCCAGCAGTTACCGAGGAGGGGTCGGTGAGCAGTTCTTC
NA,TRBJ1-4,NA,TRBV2,CASKTGVNEKLFF,TGTGCCAGCAAGACAGGAGTTAATGAAAAACTGTTTTTT
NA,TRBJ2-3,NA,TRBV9,CASSVSTGGTDTQYF,TGTGCCAGCAGCGTCAGTACGGGAGGCACAGATACGCAGTATTTT
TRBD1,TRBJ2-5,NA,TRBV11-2,CASSLGTVNYRETQYF,TGTGCCAGCAGCCTCGGGACAGTGAATTATAGAGAGACCCAGTACTTC